The rows below give T cell receptor beta chains drawn from one sample of a study of T cell responses to AZD1222 COVID-19 vaccine. Using immunoSEQ multiplex PCR, the repertoire was profiled, and TCRdb retains in-frame clones only, with some absent. Found here are 100,000 to 150,000 clones, 75% to 90% of them singletons; the top ten hold approximately 3.1%. The sample was peripheral blood, taken on day 0 of AZD1222 vaccination. The receptors originated from an adult in good health. Each CDR3 is given with its conserved first and last residue. D genes are given only for firm matches. Clone sizes are given selectively: once, few, many, or a class where the clone is expanded.

-	TRBV4-2	once	TRBJ1-2	TGTGCCAGCAGCCAAGATGGGCTTTCAGGGGGCTACACCTTC	CASSQDGLSGGYTF
-	TRBV24-1	-	TRBJ2-2	TGTGCCACCAGTGATTTGGGGTGGGGAAACACCGGGGAGCTGTTTTTT	CATSDLGWGNTGELFF
TRBD1	TRBV13	-	TRBJ1-1	TGTGCCAGCAGACTCAGGGGGGTCCCTGAAGCTTTCTTT	CASRLRGVPEAFF
TRBD2	TRBV5-4	-	TRBJ2-3	TGTGCCAGCAGCGGGATCGCGGGAGGTCCCGCAGATACGCAGTATTTT	CASSGIAGGPADTQYF
-	TRBV4-3	once	TRBJ1-6	TGCGCCAGCAGCCAACTCATAAATTCACCCCTCCACTTT	CASSQLINSPLHF
-	TRBV5-5	-	TRBJ2-7	TGTGCCAGCAGCTCCAATCGGGAGCAGTACTTC	CASSSNREQYF
-	TRBV12-5	-	TRBJ2-5	TGTGCTAGTGGTTTGGTAAGGGATGGGACTCGCCAAGAGACCCAGTACTTC	CASGLVRDGTRQETQYF
TRBD1	TRBV27	-	TRBJ2-5	TGTGCCAGCAGTTTGGACAGGCAAGAGACCCAGTACTTC	CASSLDRQETQYF
TRBD2	TRBV6-5	-	TRBJ2-7	TGTGCCAGCGAAGGGCTAGCGGGGAAGGGGCAGTACTTC	CASEGLAGKGQYF
-	TRBV11-2	-	TRBJ1-1	TGTGCCAGCAGGAATAGCGGGGGGCCAAGGGAAGCTTTCTTT	CASRNSGGPREAFF
-	TRBV29-1	-	TRBJ1-2	TGCAGCGTTGAAGATCTCGTAGGCTATGGCTACACCTTC	CSVEDLVGYGYTF
-	TRBV27	-	TRBJ1-2	TGTGCCAGCAGTTCCCGTACCTTGCCTCGGGATGGCTACACCTTC	CASSSRTLPRDGYTF
TRBD2	TRBV28	-	TRBJ2-1	TGTGCCAGCAGTTTACCGGGGGGCTCCTACAATGAGCAGTTCTTC	CASSLPGGSYNEQFF
-	TRBV19	-	TRBJ2-1	TGTGCCAGTAGTCGGACGTGGGGGGCCGGGAAGAATGAGCAGTTCTTC	CASSRTWGAGKNEQFF
TRBD1	TRBV7-3	-	TRBJ1-1	TGTGCCAGCAGCCCTCCAGGGGGGAAGAGAATGAACACTGAAGCTTTCTTT	CASSPPGGKRMNTEAFF
TRBD1	TRBV9	-	TRBJ2-2	TGTGCCAGCAGCGTAACAGGGGGACGCGGGGAGCTGTTTTTT	CASSVTGGRGELFF
-	TRBV28	once	TRBJ1-5	TGTGCCAGCCTTACCGCCCAGGGTTTAGGACAGCCCCAGCATTTT	CASLTAQGLGQPQHF
-	TRBV7-8	-	TRBJ1-6	TGTGCCAGCAGCTTCGGGGTGTTCGGTAATTCACCCCTCCACTTT	CASSFGVFGNSPLHF
TRBD2	TRBV24-1	-	TRBJ2-1	TGTGCCACCAGTGACTTTAAGACTAGCGGGAGGGTGAATGAGCAGTTCTTC	CATSDFKTSGRVNEQFF
TRBD1	TRBV7-3	-	TRBJ1-2	TGTGCCAGCAGCTCGGGACAGGGCTATGGCTACACCTTC	CASSSGQGYGYTF
-	TRBV7-2	-	TRBJ1-1	TGTGCCAGCAGCTTCCAGGGCGATATGAACACTGAAGCTTTCTTT	CASSFQGDMNTEAFF
TRBD2	TRBV14	-	TRBJ2-1	TGTGCCAGCAGCCAACTTACTAGCGGGAGTATCGATGAGCAGTTCTTC	CASSQLTSGSIDEQFF
TRBD1	TRBV2	-	TRBJ1-2	TGTGCCAGCAGCGACAGGGGCTATGGCTACACCTTC	CASSDRGYGYTF